These 22 T cell receptor beta chains originate from one sample sequenced in a study of control samples from healthy donors and cancer patients. TCRdb keeps only in-frame clones here, not all; method: immunoSEQ multiplex PCR. This sample has fewer than 85,000 clones; roughly 93% occur once, and the top ten carry more than 2.5%. Source material: blood. These receptors all stem from a woman in her twenties or thirties in good health.

This chain uses TRBV9 with TRBJ1-2, with D perhaps TRBD1 (6 bases). Trimming took off 1 base at V and 8 bases at J, with 18 bases between the two ends. CDR1 is SGDLS, CDR2 YYNGEE, per germline. This CDR3 contains 15 residues. DNA for the CDR3: TGTGCCAGCAGCGTAATTGAGGGGGTCGGCGGAGGCTACACCTTC. Its protein product is CASSVIEGVGGGYTF.

The CDR3 coding sequence is TGTGCCAGCAGTTACAGGCAGCAGGGTTCACCCCTCCACTTT. Translating it yields CASSYRQQGSPLHF. The gene calls are TRBV6-5 and TRBJ1-6; possibly TRBD1 for D (5 bases). The V gene's germline CDR1 is MNHEY and CDR2 SVGAGI. The V end lost 2 bases, the J end lost 9 bases, and 11 bases lay between the germline ends. The CDR3 is made up of 14 amino acids.

This clone was found once. This sequence joins TRBV7-6 and TRBJ1-6; D gene ambiguous. Looked up from germline, CDR1 is SGHVS and CDR2 is FNYEAQ. The ends were cut back, 5 bases at V and 7 bases at J, with 9 bases in the middle. There are 13 residues in the CDR3. CDR3 sequence (DNA): TGTGCCAGCAGCCCTACAGAGAATTCACCCCTCCACTTT. This codes for CASSPTENSPLHF.

The V call is TRBV10-3, the J call TRBJ1-5; D possibly corresponds to TRBD1 (6 bases). Trimming took 2 bases from V and 1 from J, leaving 12 bases between them. The CDR3 extends over 16 amino acids. Germline V gene data show CDR1 as ENHRY and CDR2 as SYGVKD. The CDR3: CAISEAAGGSNQPQHF. In DNA form, the CDR3 reads TGTGCCATCAGTGAGGCTGCGGGGGGCAGCAATCAGCCCCAGCATTTT.

The gene calls are TRBV3-1 (or the pseudogene TRBV3-2) and TRBJ2-1; 8 nucleotides align to TRBD2. With V trimmed by 4 bases and J by 4 bases, 12 bases remained unmatched. Looked up from germline, CDR1 is LGHDT and CDR2 is YNNKEL (reference sequence). The CDR3 runs 17 residues. CDR3 sequence reads: CASSPAKGGGTYNEQFF. CDR3 nucleotides: TGTGCCAGCAGCCCGGCAAAGGGCGGGGGGACGTACAATGAGCAGTTCTTC.

The V and J genes are TRBV25-1 and TRBJ2-1, with 7 bases fitting TRBD1. V lost 6 bases, J lost 8 bases, and 10 bases stayed unmatched. The CDR3 runs 14 residues. Germline loops: CDR1 MGHDK, CDR2 SYGVNS. The CDR3 DNA follows: TGTGCCAGCAGAGGAATACAGGGGATCCATGAGCAGTTCTTC. This gives the protein CASRGIQGIHEQFF.

The V call is TRBV5-1, the J call TRBJ2-5; D possibly matches TRBD1 or TRBD2 (5 bases each). Trimming took off 2 bases at V and 3 bases at J, with 8 bases between the two ends. From germline, CDR1 is SGHRS and CDR2 YFSETQ. The CDR3 sequence is 13 residues long. CDR3 residues: CASSFQGEETQYF. In DNA, the CDR3 is TGCGCCAGCAGCTTCCAGGGAGAAGAGACCCAGTACTTC.

Notes on this clone: One end of the junction is discordant with germline, which a read error may explain. This chain connects TRBV28 to TRBJ2-4, with 12 positions matching TRBD1. This CDR3 contains 12 residues. The germline V gene has CDR1 MDHEN and CDR2 SYDVKM. CDR3 protein: CASSLGQGAGSF. The CDR3 DNA follows: TGTGCCAGCAGCCTGGGACAGGGGGCAGGATCGTTC.

The V call is TRBV5-1, the J call TRBJ2-3; 14 bases map to TRBD2. The CDR3 extends over 16 amino acids. V lost 0 bases, J lost 7 bases, and 4 bases stayed unmatched. The V gene's germline CDR1 is SGHRS and CDR2 YFSETQ. The CDR3 coding sequence is TGCGCCAGCAGCTTGGAGGGACTAGCGGGGGTTAATACGCAGTATTTT. Translated: CASSLEGLAGVNTQYF. The whole variable domain, remainder taken from reference TRBV5-1 and TRBJ2-3, is KAGVTQTPRYLIKTRGQQVTLSCSPISGHRSVSWYQQTPGQGLQFLFEYFSETQRNKGNFPGRFSGRQFSNSRSEMNVSTLELGDSALYLCASSLEGLAGVNTQYFGPGTRLTVL.

CDR3 loop: CASSTGTGVTEAFF. The CDR3 coding sequence is TGTGCCAGCAGCACCGGGACAGGGGTAACTGAAGCTTTCTTT. The chain couples TRBV5-4 to TRBJ1-1, with 10 bases aligning to TRBD1. The germline gives CDR1 SGHNT, CDR2 YYREEE (reference sequence). The CDR3 extends over 14 amino acids. Trimming cost V 4 bases and J 5 bases; bases outside gene matches: 5.

The chain employs TRBV28 and TRBJ2-7; D gene uncertain. V lost 3 bases and J lost 2, with 11 bases in between. From germline, CDR1 is MDHEN and CDR2 SYDVKM. This CDR3 is 14 amino acids long. The CDR3 loop reads CASSLRRKAYEQYF. CDR3 nucleotides: TGTGCCAGCAGTTTGCGCCGCAAAGCCTACGAGCAGTACTTC.

V is TRBV14 and J is TRBJ2-5; TRBD2 is a possible D gene (6 bases). The CDR3 runs to 16 residues. Germline V gives CDR1 SGHDN, CDR2 FVKESK. Trimming removed 1 base from V and 4 bases from J, with 16 bases in between. CDR3 nucleotides: TGTGCCAGCAGCCAAGTTGGGACCGGGGGTGCAGAGACCCAGTACTTC. It is translated as CASSQVGTGGAETQYF.

The CDR3 protein is CASRVRGETEAFF. As DNA, the CDR3 is TGCGCCAGCAGGGTGAGGGGGGAAACTGAAGCTTTCTTT. This chain connects TRBV5-1 to TRBJ1-1; D might be TRBD1 (6 bases). The CDR3 has 13 residues. Germline V gene lookup returns CDR1 SGHRS and CDR2 YFSETQ. Deletions cut 5 bases from V and 5 bases from J, with 13 bases between.

The J gene is TRBJ2-1, the V gene TRBV30; the D is unclear. Germline V CDR1 and CDR2: GTSNPN, SVGIG (reference sequence). This CDR3 spans 14 amino acids. With 0 bases removed from V and 8 bases from J, the gap between germline ends came to 14 bases. The CDR3 DNA sequence: TGTGCCTGGAGTGTATTATCCGTAATAGATGAGCAGTTCTTC. This translates into CAWSVLSVIDEQFF.

The table lists this clone with a count of one. This sequence joins TRBV11-3 and TRBJ2-3; D tentatively reads TRBD1 or TRBD2 (6 bases each). The germline CDR1 and CDR2 sequences are SGHNT and YENEEA. Trimming left V 5 bases short and J 2 bases short, with 17 bases between. The CDR3 length is 16 residues. The CDR3: CASSPGGRGYTDTQYF. The CDR3 nucleotides read TGTGCCAGCAGCCCCGGGGGCAGGGGATACACAGATACGCAGTATTTT.

The rearrangement joins TRBV19 to TRBJ1-5, with TRBD1 matching 10 bases. Germline-derived CDR1 and CDR2 are LNHDA and SQIVND (reference sequence). This CDR3 comprises 15 residues. The V and J ends lost 3 bases and 4 bases, in that order; junction bases with no gene match: 3. CDR3 sequence (DNA): TGTGCCAGTAGTATGGGGACAGGGGAAAATCAGCCCCAGCATTTT. This sequence encodes CASSMGTGENQPQHF.

V and J are TRBV12-3 or TRBV12-4 and TRBJ1-2; D possibly corresponds to TRBD1 (5 bases). The CDR3 contains 13 residues. Trimming took 6 bases from V and 5 from J, leaving 13 bases between them. The CDR3 sequence is CASSLARQYGYTF. The CDR3 nucleotides read TGTGCCAGCAGCCTGGCCAGACAGTATGGCTACACCTTC.

The J gene is TRBJ1-1, the V gene TRBV2; 8 bases match TRBD1. V lost 11 bases, J lost 0 bases, and 5 bases stayed unmatched. Germline loops: CDR1 SNHLY, CDR2 FYNNEI. This CDR3 has 13 amino acids. CDR3 nucleotides: TGTGCCGAAGCGGACAGGGTGAACACTGAAGCTTTCTTT. Translation gives CAEADRVNTEAFF.

This rearrangement joins TRBV7-9 to TRBJ1-1, with D uncertain. CDR1 is SEHNR and CDR2 is FQNEAQ in the germline V gene (reference sequence). Trimming cost V 4 bases and J 6 bases, with 21 bases left between them. CDR3 size: 16 residues. CDR3 in amino acids: CASSSEGGPRGSEAFF. DNA of the CDR3: TGTGCCAGCAGCTCCGAGGGAGGCCCCCGGGGTTCTGAAGCTTTCTTT.

This clone was found once. The chain uses TRBV5-6 and TRBJ1-2; D call uncertain. The germline gives CDR1 SGHDT, CDR2 YYEEEE. This CDR3 comprises 15 residues. The V and J ends lost 4 bases and 8 bases respectively, with 21 bases between them. The CDR3 here is CASSPATHGLGGYTF. The CDR3 DNA sequence: TGTGCCAGCAGCCCAGCCACTCACGGCCTAGGGGGCTACACCTTC.

The chain couples TRBV9 to TRBJ2-7; no clear D gene. The CDR3 sequence is 13 residues long. CDR1 is SGDLS and CDR2 is YYNGEE in the germline V gene. V lost 2 bases to trimming and J lost 6 bases, with 12 bases between them. The CDR3 is CASSVGRTGEQYF. The CDR3 DNA is TGTGCCAGCAGCGTCGGACGAACGGGCGAGCAGTACTTC.

The rearrangement links TRBV7-6 to TRBJ1-6; TRBD1 matches 9 bases. V was pared by 5 bases and J by 12 bases, with 8 bases of the junction left unmatched. CDR3 length: 14 residues. Germline lookup yields CDR1 SGHVS and CDR2 FNYEAQ. The CDR3 is CASSRTGDREPLHF. The CDR3 region has the DNA TGTGCCAGCAGCCGGACAGGGGATAGGGAACCCCTCCACTTT.